The 5 T cell receptor beta chains reported below all come from one sample, sequenced in a study of blood T cell repertoires in COVID-19. Here immunoSEQ multiplex PCR was the method, and the copy in TCRdb shows in-frame clones only, minus some. The sample lists 330,000 or so clones; 88% were seen once. Sequenced: PBMCs or T cells enriched from blood (not recorded which). The receptors derive from a woman in her thirties who had been exposed to COVID-19.

This chain uses TRBV3-1 (or the pseudogene TRBV3-2) with TRBJ1-1, with D maybe TRBD1 (6 bases). This CDR3 has 17 amino acids. Trimming removed 1 base at V and 0 bases at J, with 15 bases between. Germline CDR1 reads LGHDT; CDR2 reads YNNKEL (reference sequence). The CDR3 spells CASSQAGGGTLNTEAFF. Written as DNA, the CDR3 is TGTGCCAGCAGCCAAGCGGGGGGCGGCACATTGAACACTGAAGCTTTCTTT.

The rearrangement uses TRBV30 and TRBJ1-1, with D uncertain. Germline-derived CDR1 and CDR2 are GTSNPN and SVGIG (reference sequence). The CDR3 is made up of 15 amino acids. V lost 0 bases, J lost 1 base, and 12 bases lay in between. The CDR3 DNA sequence: TGTGCCTGGAGTGTAGACTTCCCGCAGAACACTGAAGCTTTCTTT. This translates into CAWSVDFPQNTEAFF.

The rearrangement uses TRBV29-1 and TRBJ2-7, with TRBD2 matching 8 bases. Germline loops: CDR1 SQVTM, CDR2 ANQGSEA. V lost 4 bases to trimming and J lost 0 bases; unmatched junction nucleotides: 5. The CDR3 has 14 amino acids. The DNA of the CDR3 is TGCAGCGTTGCACTACTAGCGGACTCCTACGAGCAGTACTTC. Translating it yields CSVALLADSYEQYF.

The chain links TRBV7-8 to TRBJ2-1, with a possible D match to TRBD2 (6 bases). V was shortened by 5 bases and J by 0 bases, with 14 bases between the two germline ends. There are 16 residues in the CDR3. CDR1 is SGHVS, CDR2 FQNEAQ, per germline. CDR3 loop: CASSRRRGSSYNEQFF. CDR3 in DNA: TGTGCCAGCAGCCGTCGGAGGGGCAGCTCCTACAATGAGCAGTTCTTC.

V gene TRBV9 combines with J gene TRBJ2-2; 9 positions match TRBD2. This CDR3 has 15 amino acids. Germline CDR1 and CDR2: SGDLS and YYNGEE. Losses at the gene ends were 5 bases for V and 3 bases for J; bases not matched to a gene: 5. The CDR3 nucleotides read TGTGCCAGCAGTCCTAGCGGGACAGACACCGGGGAGCTGTTTTTT. Translation: CASSPSGTDTGELFF.